The rows below give T cell receptor beta chains drawn from one sample of a study of T-cell memory formation after mild COVID-19. TCRdb processed the 5' RACE reads anew with MiXCR; each CDR3 protein has one entry. Altogether roughly 450,000 distinct CDR3 sequences are present, 15% to 20% being singletons, with the ten largest covering 10% to 15%. Sequencing input: PBMCs or a T cell subset sorted from them (not recorded which). The receptors derive from an adult woman who had mild COVID-19 (a few samples of this study predate the infection). Cell type and time point are not known. The CDR3 runs from the conserved cysteine through the conserved F or W. A D gene is named only where the DNA matches it firmly. A clone size is listed for some rows: how often the clone was seen (once, few, many), or a class if it is expanded.

cdr3_aa	cdr3_nt	d_call	j_call	clone_size	v_call
CASSYSRLAPYNSPLHF	TGTGCCAGCAGTTACTCGAGGCTGGCTCCCTATAATTCACCCCTCCACTTT	NA	TRBJ1-6	NA	TRBV6-5
CASSTTGTSSGELFF	TGTGCCAGCAGTACGACCGGGACTAGCTCCGGGGAGCTGTTTTTT	TRBD2	TRBJ2-2	few	TRBV6-5
CASSSRQGQGQPQHF	TGTGCCAGCAGCTCCCGACAGGGTCAAGGACAGCCCCAGCATTTT	TRBD1	TRBJ1-5	NA	TRBV7-8
CAWSTGTGGEQYF	TGTGCCTGGTCTACCGGGACAGGGGGCGAGCAGTACTTC	TRBD1	TRBJ2-7	NA	TRBV30
CSARSAGAYTGELFF	TGCAGTGCCCGATCGGCGGGGGCGTACACCGGGGAGCTGTTTTTT	NA	TRBJ2-2	NA	TRBV20-1
CASFSWVYEQYF	TGTGCCAGCTTTTCTTGGGTCTACGAGCAGTACTTC	NA	TRBJ2-7	NA	TRBV6-1
CASSPFQANTGELFF	TGTGCCAGCAGTCCATTCCAGGCTAACACCGGGGAGCTGTTTTTT	NA	TRBJ2-2	NA	TRBV6-6
CASSLVIGTNSPLHF	TGCGCCAGCAGCTTGGTTATAGGGACGAATTCACCCCTCCACTTT	NA	TRBJ1-6	few	TRBV5-1
CASRLAGGLDEQFF	TGTGCCAGCCGACTAGCGGGAGGGTTGGATGAGCAGTTCTTC	TRBD2	TRBJ2-1	few	TRBV19
CASSQDLLAGARPEQYF	TGTGCCAGCAGCCAAGACCTGCTGGCGGGAGCTAGGCCCGAGCAGTACTTC	TRBD2	TRBJ2-7	many	TRBV14
CASSDSGRSYNEQFF	TGTGCCAGCAGCGATAGCGGGCGCTCCTACAATGAGCAGTTCTTC	TRBD2	TRBJ2-1	many	TRBV5-6
CASSSTSGPYNEQFF	TGTGCCAGCAGTTCGACTAGCGGCCCCTACAATGAGCAGTTCTTC	TRBD2	TRBJ2-1	many	TRBV6-6
CASSTNTFTTQYF	TGTGCCAGCAGTACAAACACCTTTACTACGCAGTATTTT	NA	TRBJ2-3	NA	TRBV25-1
CASASGSRTDTQYF	TGCGCCAGCGCTAGCGGGAGTAGGACAGATACGCAGTATTTT	TRBD2	TRBJ2-3	NA	TRBV5-1
CASTGTGDTGELFF	TGTGCCAGTACCGGGACAGGAGACACCGGGGAGCTGTTTTTT	TRBD1	TRBJ2-2	NA	TRBV19
CASSRTLIQTQYF	TGTGCCAGCAGCCGAACTTTGATTCAGACCCAGTACTTC	NA	TRBJ2-5	NA	TRBV4-2
CASSARTGEDTQYF	TGTGCCAGCAGCGCAAGGACAGGGGAAGATACGCAGTATTTT	TRBD1	TRBJ2-3	NA	TRBV7-3
CASSIGTGGSTEAFF	TGCGCCAGCAGCATAGGGACAGGGGGGTCCACTGAAGCTTTCTTT	TRBD1	TRBJ1-1	few	TRBV5-1
CASTYGTLNTEAFF	TGTGCCAGCACCTACGGGACGCTGAACACTGAAGCTTTCTTT	NA	TRBJ1-1	few	TRBV6-1
CSAKGTQETQYF	TGCAGCGCTAAGGGGACTCAAGAGACCCAGTACTTC	NA	TRBJ2-5	NA	TRBV29-1
CAWSFRGDHYGYTF	TGTGCCTGGAGTTTCCGGGGGGACCACTATGGCTACACCTTC	NA	TRBJ1-2	NA	TRBV30
CASSPPGLVIRQYF	TGTGCCAGCAGTCCTCCGGGACTAGTAATTCGGCAGTACTTC	TRBD2	TRBJ2-7	NA	TRBV12-3/TRBV12-4
CARSPRSGGARETQYF	TGTGCCAGAAGTCCCCGGAGCGGGGGGGCGAGAGAGACCCAGTACTTC	TRBD2	TRBJ2-5	NA	TRBV5-3
CATSDPPPYNEQFF	TGTGCCACCAGTGACCCCCCCCCTTACAATGAGCAGTTCTTC	NA	TRBJ2-1	NA	TRBV24-1
CASSQVGQGANNEQFF	TGTGCCAGCAGCCAAGTAGGGCAGGGGGCGAACAATGAGCAGTTCTTC	TRBD1	TRBJ2-1	NA	TRBV4-2
CAWSVLAGGYNEQFF	TGTGCCTGGAGTGTACTAGCGGGGGGTTACAATGAGCAGTTCTTC	TRBD2	TRBJ2-1	NA	TRBV30
CASRRIQREKETQYF	TGTGCCAGCAGAAGAATCCAGCGGGAGAAAGAGACCCAGTACTTC	TRBD2	TRBJ2-5	few	TRBV6-2/TRBV6-3
CSVLRDRGNTEAFF	TGCAGCGTTCTGAGGGACAGGGGGAACACTGAAGCTTTCTTT	TRBD1	TRBJ1-1	NA	TRBV29-1
CARSLYHREFGNTIYF	TGTGCCAGAAGCTTGTATCACAGGGAATTTGGAAACACCATATATTTT	NA	TRBJ1-3	NA	TRBV5-3
CASSFGTSGSSAYEQYF	TGTGCCAGCAGCTTCGGGACTAGCGGGAGCTCGGCCTACGAGCAGTACTTC	TRBD2	TRBJ2-7	NA	TRBV11-1
CASSPRTSAVYNEQFF	TGTGCCAGCAGTCCACGGACTAGCGCGGTATACAATGAGCAGTTCTTC	TRBD2	TRBJ2-1	NA	TRBV12-3/TRBV12-4
CASSLEVLPYGYTF	TGTGCCAGCAGCTTGGAAGTCCTACCCTATGGCTACACCTTC	NA	TRBJ1-2	few	TRBV5-5